Listed below are T cell receptor beta chains from one sample, sequenced in a study of OX40 agonist ivuxolimab in advanced cancers. The data were produced by immunoSEQ multiplex PCR, yet TCRdb's version contains in-frame clones alone and is incomplete. Of about 59,000 clones in the sample, about 88% were seen once. Here the sequenced sample was CD4+ or CD8+ T cells sorted from blood, taken in a trial of the OX40 agonist ivuxolimab. The receptors shown here come from an adult with an advanced solid tumor such as melanoma, head and neck, liver or kidney cancer. Each CDR3 is given with its conserved first and last residue. The D gene is left open where the match is weak. Size tells how often a clone was seen (once, few, many) or the class of an expanded clone, and some rows leave it out.

cdr3_aa: CASRATSYNEQFF
cdr3_nt: TGTGCCAGCAGAGCCACCTCCTACAATGAGCAGTTCTTC
clone_size: NA
j_call: TRBJ2-1
d_call: NA
v_call: TRBV28

cdr3_aa: CAISADRDLETQYF
cdr3_nt: TGTGCCATCTCCGCGGACAGGGACTTGGAGACCCAGTACTTC
clone_size: NA
j_call: TRBJ2-5
d_call: TRBD1
v_call: TRBV10-3

cdr3_aa: CASSSPTFKETQYF
cdr3_nt: TGTGCCAGCAGCTCACCTACTTTTAAAGAGACCCAGTACTTC
clone_size: NA
j_call: TRBJ2-5
d_call: NA
v_call: TRBV7-2

cdr3_aa: CATSRDWSQPQHF
cdr3_nt: TGTGCCACCAGCAGAGATTGGAGTCAGCCCCAGCATTTT
clone_size: few
j_call: TRBJ1-5
d_call: NA
v_call: TRBV15

cdr3_aa: CASSFAGVDTQYF
cdr3_nt: TGTGCCAGCAGTTTTGCGGGAGTTGATACGCAGTATTTT
clone_size: NA
j_call: TRBJ2-3
d_call: TRBD2
v_call: TRBV28

cdr3_aa: CASEGTGDEKLFF
cdr3_nt: TGTGCCAGCGAGGGGACAGGGGATGAAAAACTGTTTTTT
clone_size: NA
j_call: TRBJ1-4
d_call: TRBD1
v_call: TRBV6-6

cdr3_aa: CAFSRDRGIYGYTF
cdr3_nt: TGTGCCTTCAGCCGGGACAGAGGGATCTATGGCTACACCTTC
clone_size: few
j_call: TRBJ1-2
d_call: TRBD1
v_call: TRBV30

cdr3_aa: CASRRTSGSYEQYF
cdr3_nt: TGTGCCAGCAGGCGGACTAGCGGGAGTTACGAGCAGTACTTC
clone_size: NA
j_call: TRBJ2-7
d_call: TRBD2
v_call: TRBV6-1

cdr3_aa: CSAGDRPQHF
cdr3_nt: TGCAGTGCAGGGGATCGGCCCCAGCATTTT
clone_size: NA
j_call: TRBJ1-5
d_call: NA
v_call: TRBV20-1

cdr3_aa: CASSSNRGVQPQHF
cdr3_nt: TGTGCCAGCAGTTCAAACAGGGGGGTTCAGCCCCAGCATTTT
clone_size: NA
j_call: TRBJ1-5
d_call: TRBD1
v_call: TRBV28

cdr3_aa: CSAFSRAIPF
cdr3_nt: TGCAGTGCTTTTTCTAGGGCTATCCCCTTC
clone_size: NA
j_call: TRBJ1-2
d_call: NA
v_call: TRBV20-1

cdr3_aa: CASQPGSSGANVLTF
cdr3_nt: TGTGCCAGCCAGCCGGGATCCTCTGGGGCCAACGTCCTGACTTTC
clone_size: NA
j_call: TRBJ2-6
d_call: NA
v_call: TRBV6-5

cdr3_aa: CSGVEETQYF
cdr3_nt: TGCAGCGGCGTCGAAGAGACCCAGTACTTC
clone_size: NA
j_call: TRBJ2-5
d_call: NA
v_call: TRBV20-1

cdr3_aa: CASSPRLAGNTDTQYF
cdr3_nt: TGTGCCAGCAGTCCCCGACTAGCGGGAAACACAGATACGCAGTATTTT
clone_size: NA
j_call: TRBJ2-3
d_call: TRBD2
v_call: TRBV5-4

cdr3_aa: CASSPGLAGQETQYF
cdr3_nt: TGTGCCAGCAGCCCTGGCCTAGCGGGACAAGAGACCCAGTACTTC
clone_size: NA
j_call: TRBJ2-5
d_call: TRBD2
v_call: TRBV7-2

cdr3_aa: CASSLDESSYNEQFF
cdr3_nt: TGTGCCAGCAGCTTAGATGAGTCCTCCTACAATGAGCAGTTCTTC
clone_size: NA
j_call: TRBJ2-1
d_call: NA
v_call: TRBV11-3

cdr3_aa: CSADRGNEQFF
cdr3_nt: TGCAGTGCTGACAGGGGGAATGAGCAGTTCTTC
clone_size: few
j_call: TRBJ2-1
d_call: TRBD1
v_call: TRBV20-1

cdr3_aa: CASSLFRSSNEKLFF
cdr3_nt: TGTGCCAGCAGTTTATTCAGGTCCTCAAATGAAAAACTGTTTTTT
clone_size: NA
j_call: TRBJ1-4
d_call: NA
v_call: TRBV28

cdr3_aa: CASNFRTKNTGELFF
cdr3_nt: TGTGCCAGCAATTTCCGCACCAAAAACACCGGGGAGCTGTTTTTT
clone_size: NA
j_call: TRBJ2-2
d_call: NA
v_call: TRBV28

cdr3_aa: CASSLSGTYSMEQYF
cdr3_nt: TGTGCCAGCAGTTTGTCCGGGACATACTCTATGGAGCAGTACTTC
clone_size: NA
j_call: TRBJ2-7
d_call: NA
v_call: TRBV27

cdr3_aa: CASSLADISYEQYF
cdr3_nt: TGTGCCAGCAGCTTAGCGGACATCTCCTACGAGCAGTACTTC
clone_size: NA
j_call: TRBJ2-7
d_call: NA
v_call: TRBV7-9

cdr3_aa: CASSLWTGANEKLFF
cdr3_nt: TGTGCCAGCAGTTTATGGACAGGGGCTAATGAAAAACTGTTTTTT
clone_size: NA
j_call: TRBJ1-4
d_call: TRBD1
v_call: TRBV27

cdr3_aa: CASSVGTSGVGSKNIQYF
cdr3_nt: TGTGCCAGCAGCGTAGGGACTAGCGGTGTCGGGTCCAAAAACATTCAGTACTTC
clone_size: NA
j_call: TRBJ2-4
d_call: TRBD2
v_call: TRBV9

cdr3_aa: CASSYSGAQETQYF
cdr3_nt: TGTGCCAGCAGTTACTCGGGGGCCCAAGAGACCCAGTACTTC
clone_size: NA
j_call: TRBJ2-5
d_call: NA
v_call: TRBV6-5

cdr3_aa: CASNGQGTYEQYF
cdr3_nt: TGTGCCAGCAATGGACAGGGGACCTACGAGCAGTACTTC
clone_size: NA
j_call: TRBJ2-7
d_call: TRBD1
v_call: TRBV6-1

cdr3_aa: CASRLGTGDGYTF
cdr3_nt: TGTGCCAGCAGGCTCGGGACAGGTGATGGCTACACCTTC
clone_size: NA
j_call: TRBJ1-2
d_call: TRBD1
v_call: TRBV7-9

cdr3_aa: CASSQGGGQVYGYTF
cdr3_nt: TGTGCCAGCTCACAGGGCGGGGGCCAGGTATATGGCTACACCTTC
clone_size: NA
j_call: TRBJ1-2
d_call: NA
v_call: TRBV18

cdr3_aa: CSARPGLEAFF
cdr3_nt: TGCAGTGCTAGACCGGGCTTAGAAGCTTTCTTT
clone_size: few
j_call: TRBJ1-1
d_call: NA
v_call: TRBV20-1

cdr3_aa: CAWKRTATGELFF
cdr3_nt: TGTGCCTGGAAGAGGACGGCCACCGGGGAGCTGTTTTTT
clone_size: NA
j_call: TRBJ2-2
d_call: NA
v_call: TRBV30